This section outlines one T cell receptor (beta chain) sequence together with its context. Its antigen is as yet unknown. In TCRdb, the reads were re-called with MiXCR into one record per CDR3 protein. The table lists 750,000 to 900,000 distinct CDR3 sequences, 25% to 30% of them singletons. The source of the sample is a study of T cell repertoires in cytomegalovirus infection. About the research overall: The public TCR beta signatures pointed to both CMV infection and matching HLA type. Study findings and constraints: Carriage of CMV together with the relevant HLA was identifiable through cumulative public TCR beta family frequency.

The receptor comes from a human donor in good health (CMV status not recorded). Some clones in this sample may be carry-over from other donors' samples. Sequencing was performed on cultured CD8+ T cells from PBMCs, taken from culture after CMV antigen stimulation.

The CDR3 sequence: CSALDRDTYNEQFF. CDR3 coding DNA: TGCAGTGCCTTGGACAGGGACACCTACAATGAGCAGTTCTTC. V and J are TRBV20-1 and TRBJ2-1, with 8 bases lining up with TRBD1. Germline V lookup: CDR1 DFQATT, CDR2 SNEGSKA (reference sequence). This CDR3 comprises 14 residues. V dropped 6 bases and J dropped 2; count of bases not matched to a gene: 6.